The clone carrying this T cell receptor (beta chain) was counted at least ten times. Regarding time point: newly diagnosed GD, antithyroid drugs for less than 3 months. PBMC RNA served as the TCR library source. Germline CDR1 and CDR2: SGHVS and FQNEAQ. Trimming cost V 5 bases and J 11 bases; bases outside gene matches: 8. The CDR3 covers 13 residues. These data originate in a study of regulatory T cells in long-lasting Graves disease. Relying on iRepertoire HTBI primers and Arm-PCR of CDR3 regions, the team built TCR beta libraries. In TCRdb, the multiplex PCR reads were re-called with MiXCR into one record per CDR3 protein. The sample lists about 450,000 distinct CDR3 sequences, around 15% occurring once. This sample was shared with a second study, whose subject was T cells in Graves' hyperthyroidism and ophthalmopathy.

The receptor comes from a woman in her 50s with Graves disease. This sample comprised peripheral blood mononuclear cells (PBMCs), obtained at new diagnosis, from a patient treated with antithyroid drugs. J is TRBJ1-4 and V is TRBV7-8; 7 nucleotides match TRBD1. The CDR3, as DNA: TGTGCCAGCAGCCGTACCGACAGGGCTAAACTGTTTTTT. Translated, it gives CASSRTDRAKLFF.